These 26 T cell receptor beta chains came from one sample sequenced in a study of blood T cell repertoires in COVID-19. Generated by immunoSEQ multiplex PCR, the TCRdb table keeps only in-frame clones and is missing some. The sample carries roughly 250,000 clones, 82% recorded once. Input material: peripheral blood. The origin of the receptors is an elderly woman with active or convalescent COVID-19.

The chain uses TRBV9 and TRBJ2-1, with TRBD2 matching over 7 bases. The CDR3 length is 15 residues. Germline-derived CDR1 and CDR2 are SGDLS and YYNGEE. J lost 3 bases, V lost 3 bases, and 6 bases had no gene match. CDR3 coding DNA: TGTGCCAGCAGCGCTGGACTAGGCCTCTACAATGAGCAGTTCTTC. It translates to CASSAGLGLYNEQFF.

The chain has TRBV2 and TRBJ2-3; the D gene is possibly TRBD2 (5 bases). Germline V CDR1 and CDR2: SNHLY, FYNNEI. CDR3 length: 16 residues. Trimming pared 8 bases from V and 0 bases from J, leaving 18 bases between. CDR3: CASFPGRTFSTDTQYF. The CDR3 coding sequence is TGTGCCAGCTTTCCGGGTCGGACTTTTAGCACAGATACGCAGTATTTT.

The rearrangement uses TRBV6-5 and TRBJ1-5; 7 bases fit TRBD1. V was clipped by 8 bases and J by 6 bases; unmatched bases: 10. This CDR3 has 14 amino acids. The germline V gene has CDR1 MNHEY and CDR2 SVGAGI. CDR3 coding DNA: TGTGCCAGCGCTCCCAGGGGGGAAAGTCAGCCCCAGCATTTT. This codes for CASAPRGESQPQHF.

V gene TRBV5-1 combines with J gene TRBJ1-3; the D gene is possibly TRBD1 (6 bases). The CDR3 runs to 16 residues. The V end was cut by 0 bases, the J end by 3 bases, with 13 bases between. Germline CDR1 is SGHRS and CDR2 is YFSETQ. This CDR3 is CASSLESGVYGNTIYF. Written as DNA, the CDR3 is TGCGCCAGCAGCTTGGAATCAGGGGTGTATGGAAACACCATATATTTT.

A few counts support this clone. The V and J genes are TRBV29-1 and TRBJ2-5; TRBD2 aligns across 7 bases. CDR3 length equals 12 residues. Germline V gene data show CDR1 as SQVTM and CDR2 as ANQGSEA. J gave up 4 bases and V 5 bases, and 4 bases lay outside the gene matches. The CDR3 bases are TGCAGCGTTTCACTAGCGAGAGAGACCCAGTACTTC. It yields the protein CSVSLARETQYF.

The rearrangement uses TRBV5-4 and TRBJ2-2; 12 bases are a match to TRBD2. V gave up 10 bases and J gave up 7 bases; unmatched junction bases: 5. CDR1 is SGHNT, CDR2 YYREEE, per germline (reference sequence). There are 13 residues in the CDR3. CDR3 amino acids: CAGASGRDGELFF. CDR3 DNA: TGTGCCGGGGCTAGCGGGAGGGACGGGGAGCTGTTTTTT.

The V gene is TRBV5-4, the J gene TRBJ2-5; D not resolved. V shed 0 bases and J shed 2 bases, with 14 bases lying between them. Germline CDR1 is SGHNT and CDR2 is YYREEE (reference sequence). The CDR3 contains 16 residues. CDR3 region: CASSLDYTVSQETQYF. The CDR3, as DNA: TGTGCCAGCAGCTTGGATTATACAGTGTCGCAAGAGACCCAGTACTTC.

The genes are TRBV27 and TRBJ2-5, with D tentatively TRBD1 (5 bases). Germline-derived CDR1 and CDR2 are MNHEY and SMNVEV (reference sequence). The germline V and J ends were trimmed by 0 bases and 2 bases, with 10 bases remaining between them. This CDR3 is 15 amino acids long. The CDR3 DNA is TGTGCCAGCAGTTTATCGTTTCAGGGACAAGAGACCCAGTACTTC. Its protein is CASSLSFQGQETQYF.

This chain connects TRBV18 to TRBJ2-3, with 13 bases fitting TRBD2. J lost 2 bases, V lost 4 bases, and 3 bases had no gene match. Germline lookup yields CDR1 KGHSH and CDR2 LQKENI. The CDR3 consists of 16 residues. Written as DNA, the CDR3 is TGTGCCAGCTCACACGGGACTAGCGGGGTCACAGATACGCAGTATTTT. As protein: CASSHGTSGVTDTQYF.

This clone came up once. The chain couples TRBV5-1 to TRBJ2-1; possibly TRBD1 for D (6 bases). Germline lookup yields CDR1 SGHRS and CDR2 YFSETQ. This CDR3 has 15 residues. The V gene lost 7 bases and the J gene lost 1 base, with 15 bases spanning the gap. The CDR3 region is CASHPGTTSYNEQFF. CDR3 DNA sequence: TGCGCCAGCCACCCCGGGACAACGTCCTACAATGAGCAGTTCTTC.

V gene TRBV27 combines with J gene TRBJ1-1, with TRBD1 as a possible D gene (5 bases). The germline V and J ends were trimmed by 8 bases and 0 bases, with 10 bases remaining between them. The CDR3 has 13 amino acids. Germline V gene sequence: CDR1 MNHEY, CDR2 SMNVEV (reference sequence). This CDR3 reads CASSGIMNTEAFF. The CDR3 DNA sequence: TGTGCCAGCTCAGGGATCATGAACACTGAAGCTTTCTTT.

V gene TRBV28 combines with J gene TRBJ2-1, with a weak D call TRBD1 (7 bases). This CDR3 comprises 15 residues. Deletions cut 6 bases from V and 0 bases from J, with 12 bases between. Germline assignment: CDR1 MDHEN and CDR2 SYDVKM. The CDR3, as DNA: TGTGCCAGCAGGAACAGGGGAGGCTCCTACAATGAGCAGTTCTTC. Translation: CASRNRGGSYNEQFF.

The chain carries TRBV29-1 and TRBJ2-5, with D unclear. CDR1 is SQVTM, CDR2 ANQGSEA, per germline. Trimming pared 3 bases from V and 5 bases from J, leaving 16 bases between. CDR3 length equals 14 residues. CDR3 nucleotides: TGCAGCGTTGAGGAGACTCAAGCCCCCGAGACCCAGTACTTC. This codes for CSVEETQAPETQYF.

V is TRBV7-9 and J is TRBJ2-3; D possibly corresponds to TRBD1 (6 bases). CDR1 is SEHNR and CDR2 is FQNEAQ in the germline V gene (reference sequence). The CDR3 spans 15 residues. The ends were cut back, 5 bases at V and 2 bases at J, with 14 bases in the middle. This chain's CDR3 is CASSVTGTLTDTQYF. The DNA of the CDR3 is TGTGCCAGCAGCGTCACCGGGACACTCACAGATACGCAGTATTTT.

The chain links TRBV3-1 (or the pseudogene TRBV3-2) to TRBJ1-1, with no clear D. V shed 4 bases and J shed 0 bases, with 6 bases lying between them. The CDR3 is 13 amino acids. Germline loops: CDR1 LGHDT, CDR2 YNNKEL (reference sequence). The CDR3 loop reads CASSPSVNTEAFF. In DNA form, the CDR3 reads TGTGCCAGCAGCCCCTCCGTGAACACTGAAGCTTTCTTT.

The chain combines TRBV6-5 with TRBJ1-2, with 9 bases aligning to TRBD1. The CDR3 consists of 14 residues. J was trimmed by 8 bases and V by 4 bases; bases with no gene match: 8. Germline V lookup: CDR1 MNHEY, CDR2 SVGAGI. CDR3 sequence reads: CASSSPTGGGGYTF. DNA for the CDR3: TGTGCCAGCAGTTCCCCGACAGGGGGTGGCGGCTACACCTTC.

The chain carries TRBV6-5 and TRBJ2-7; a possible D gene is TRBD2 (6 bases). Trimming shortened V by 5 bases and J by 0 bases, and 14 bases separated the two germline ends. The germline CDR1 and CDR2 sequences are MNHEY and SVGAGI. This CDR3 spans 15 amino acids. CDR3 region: CASSPAGTFSYEQYF. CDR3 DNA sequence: TGTGCCAGCAGTCCCGCCGGGACTTTCTCCTACGAGCAGTACTTC.

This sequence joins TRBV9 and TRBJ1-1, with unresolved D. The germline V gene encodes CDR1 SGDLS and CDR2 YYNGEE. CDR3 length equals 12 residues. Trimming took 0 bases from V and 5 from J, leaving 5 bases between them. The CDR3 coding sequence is TGTGCCAGCAGCGTAGGGGAGACTGAAGCTTTCTTT. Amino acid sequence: CASSVGETEAFF.

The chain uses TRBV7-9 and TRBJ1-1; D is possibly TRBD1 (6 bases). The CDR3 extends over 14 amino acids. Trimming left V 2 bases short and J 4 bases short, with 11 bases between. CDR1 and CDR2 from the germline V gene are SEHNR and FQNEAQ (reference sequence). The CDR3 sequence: CASSLYRDGTEAFF. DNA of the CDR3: TGTGCCAGCAGCTTATACAGGGACGGCACTGAAGCTTTCTTT.

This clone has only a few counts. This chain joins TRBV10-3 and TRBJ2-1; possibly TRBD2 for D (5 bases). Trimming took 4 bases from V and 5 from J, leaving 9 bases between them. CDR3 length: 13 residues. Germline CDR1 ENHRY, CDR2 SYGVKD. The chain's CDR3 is CAISGGVHNEQFF. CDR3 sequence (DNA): TGTGCCATCAGTGGGGGAGTGCACAATGAGCAGTTCTTC.

As DNA, the CDR3 is TGTGCCAGCAGCCTCCAGACAGGGCGGACTGGAAACACCATATATTTT. Encoded protein: CASSLQTGRTGNTIYF. This chain links TRBV7-2 with TRBJ1-3; the match to TRBD1 covers 7 bases. The J segment lost 2 bases and the V segment lost 5 bases, leaving 9 bases of the junction unmatched. In germline, CDR1 is SGHTA, CDR2 FQGNSA. CDR3 length equals 16 residues.

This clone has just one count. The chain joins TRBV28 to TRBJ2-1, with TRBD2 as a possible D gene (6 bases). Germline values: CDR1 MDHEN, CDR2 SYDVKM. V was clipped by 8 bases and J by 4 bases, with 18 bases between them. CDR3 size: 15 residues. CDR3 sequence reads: CASGGGVVEYNEQFF. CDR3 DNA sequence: TGTGCCAGCGGAGGAGGGGTGGTTGAGTACAATGAGCAGTTCTTC.

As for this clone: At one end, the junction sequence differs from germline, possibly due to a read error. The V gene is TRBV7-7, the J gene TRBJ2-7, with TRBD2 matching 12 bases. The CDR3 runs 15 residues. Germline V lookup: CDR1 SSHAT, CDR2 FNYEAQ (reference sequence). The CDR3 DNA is TGTGCTAGCAGCTTAAGACTAGCGGGAGCGCACGAGCAGTACTTC. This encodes CASSLRLAGAHEQYF.

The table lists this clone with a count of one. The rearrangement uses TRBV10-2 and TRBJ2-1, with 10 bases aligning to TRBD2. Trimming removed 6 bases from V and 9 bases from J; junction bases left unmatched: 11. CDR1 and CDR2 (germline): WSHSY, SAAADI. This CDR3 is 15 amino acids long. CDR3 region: CASRTSGSPDGEQFF. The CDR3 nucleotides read TGCGCCAGCAGGACTAGCGGGTCCCCGGACGGTGAGCAGTTCTTC.

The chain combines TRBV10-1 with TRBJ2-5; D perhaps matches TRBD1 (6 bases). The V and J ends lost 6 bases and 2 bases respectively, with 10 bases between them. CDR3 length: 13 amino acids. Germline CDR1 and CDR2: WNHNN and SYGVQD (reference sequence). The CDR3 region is CASSGTRQETQYF. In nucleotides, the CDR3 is TGCGCCAGCAGCGGGACAAGACAAGAGACCCAGTACTTC.

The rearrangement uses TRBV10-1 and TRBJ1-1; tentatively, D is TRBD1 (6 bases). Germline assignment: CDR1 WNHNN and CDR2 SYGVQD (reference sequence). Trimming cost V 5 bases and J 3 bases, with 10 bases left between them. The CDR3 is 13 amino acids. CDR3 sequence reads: CASSQGRHTEAFF. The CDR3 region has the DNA TGCGCCAGCAGTCAGGGGCGGCACACTGAAGCTTTCTTT.